The TCR beta chain described here comes from a study of cytomegalovirus exposure and HLA in healthy donors. V lost 0 bases, J lost 2 bases, and 17 bases stayed unmatched. CDR1 and CDR2 (germline): LGHNA, YNFKEQ. This CDR3 is 21 amino acids long. As to this clone: No antigen is known for it.

Repertoires were generated with immunoSEQ multiplex PCR, while TCRdb's copy carries only in-frame clones and drops some. The repertoire consists of about 150,000 clones, with approximately 90% occurring once and the leading ten covering 0.6% to 0.8%. Findings and limits, study-wide: Overall, about 160 TCR beta chains were annotated as cytomegalovirus-associated. The classifier reportedly diagnosed cytomegalovirus status with high sensitivity and specificity. Later, an analysis found that TCR clusters from the first cohort tended to co-occur in the roughly 120 validation repertoires.

The study drew the donors from its roughly 120-subject validation cohort, separate from the approximately 700-subject first cohort. This clonotype originated in a man in his late teens or twenties in good health and CMV-seronegative. This chain uses TRBV4-2 with TRBJ2-2; TRBD2 matches 8 bases. The sequencing sample was made of PBMCs. DNA of the CDR3: TGTGCCAGCAGCCAAGATGTTGGGGGCTTACAAGCGGGGGTAAACACCGGGGAGCTGTTTTTT. It codes for CASSQDVGGLQAGVNTGELFF.